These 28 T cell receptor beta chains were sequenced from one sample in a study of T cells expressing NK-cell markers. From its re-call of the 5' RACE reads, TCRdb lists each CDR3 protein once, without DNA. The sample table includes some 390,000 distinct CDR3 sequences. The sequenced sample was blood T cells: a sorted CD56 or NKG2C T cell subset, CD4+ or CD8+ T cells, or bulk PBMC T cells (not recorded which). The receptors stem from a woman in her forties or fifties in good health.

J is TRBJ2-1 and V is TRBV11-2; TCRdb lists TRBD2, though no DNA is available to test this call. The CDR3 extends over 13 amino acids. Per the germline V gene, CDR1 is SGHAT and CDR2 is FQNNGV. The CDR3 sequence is CASSRPSSDEQFF.

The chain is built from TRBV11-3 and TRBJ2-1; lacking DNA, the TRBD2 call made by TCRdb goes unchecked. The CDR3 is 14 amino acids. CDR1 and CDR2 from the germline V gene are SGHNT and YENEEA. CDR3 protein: CASSLGGNPNEQFF.

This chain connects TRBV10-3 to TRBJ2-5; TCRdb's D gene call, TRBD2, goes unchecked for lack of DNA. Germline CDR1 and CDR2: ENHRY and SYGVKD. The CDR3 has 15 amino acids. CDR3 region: CAISESLAGQETQYF.

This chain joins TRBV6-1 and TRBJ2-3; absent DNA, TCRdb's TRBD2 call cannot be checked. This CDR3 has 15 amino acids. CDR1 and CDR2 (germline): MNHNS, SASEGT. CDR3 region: CASRSSGRALGTQYF.

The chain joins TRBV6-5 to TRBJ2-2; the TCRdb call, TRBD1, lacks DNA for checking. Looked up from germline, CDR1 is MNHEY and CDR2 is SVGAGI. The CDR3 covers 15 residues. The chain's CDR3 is CASSYPTTGIGELFF.

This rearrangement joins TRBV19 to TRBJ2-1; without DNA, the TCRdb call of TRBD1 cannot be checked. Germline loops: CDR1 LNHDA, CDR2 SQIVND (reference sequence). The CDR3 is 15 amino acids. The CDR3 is CASRDRGNTYNEQFF.

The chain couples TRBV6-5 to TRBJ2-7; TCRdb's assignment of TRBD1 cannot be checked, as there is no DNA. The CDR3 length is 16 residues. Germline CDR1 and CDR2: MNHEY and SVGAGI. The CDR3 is CASSHGDRTYIDEQYF.

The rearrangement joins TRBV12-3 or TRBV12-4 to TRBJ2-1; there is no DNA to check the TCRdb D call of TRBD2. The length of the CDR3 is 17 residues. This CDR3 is CASSLGLAGVSYNEQFF.

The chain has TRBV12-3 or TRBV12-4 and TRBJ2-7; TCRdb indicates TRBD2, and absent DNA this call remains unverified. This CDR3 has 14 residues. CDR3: CASSPGLAPYEQYF.

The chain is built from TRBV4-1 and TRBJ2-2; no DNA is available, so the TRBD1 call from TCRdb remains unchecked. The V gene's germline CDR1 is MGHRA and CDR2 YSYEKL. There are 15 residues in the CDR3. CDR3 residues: CASSRSQGSTGELFF.

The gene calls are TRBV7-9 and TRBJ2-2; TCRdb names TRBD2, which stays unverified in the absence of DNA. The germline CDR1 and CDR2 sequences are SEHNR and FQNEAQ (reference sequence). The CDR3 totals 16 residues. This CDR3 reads CASTLRGPAGVRELFF.

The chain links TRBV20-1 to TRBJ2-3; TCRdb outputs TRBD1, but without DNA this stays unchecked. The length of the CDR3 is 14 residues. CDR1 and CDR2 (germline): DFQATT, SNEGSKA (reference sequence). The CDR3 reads CSVRQGAGTDTQYF.

CDR3 in amino acids: CASSLARGAGRSYNEQFF. J is TRBJ2-1 and V is TRBV7-9. The CDR3 has 18 amino acids. Germline V gives CDR1 SEHNR, CDR2 FQNEAQ (reference sequence).

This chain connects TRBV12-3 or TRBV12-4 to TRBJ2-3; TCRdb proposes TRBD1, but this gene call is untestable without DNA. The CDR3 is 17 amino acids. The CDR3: CASSFRGAGAGTDTQYF.

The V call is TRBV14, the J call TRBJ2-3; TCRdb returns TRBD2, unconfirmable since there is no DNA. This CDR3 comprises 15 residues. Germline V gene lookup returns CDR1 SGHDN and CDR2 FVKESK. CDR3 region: CASSQRLERTDTQYF.

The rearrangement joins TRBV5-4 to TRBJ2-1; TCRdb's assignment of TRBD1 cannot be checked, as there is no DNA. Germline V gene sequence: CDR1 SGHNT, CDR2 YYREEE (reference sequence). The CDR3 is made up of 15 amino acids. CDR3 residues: CASSLVSREYNEQFF.

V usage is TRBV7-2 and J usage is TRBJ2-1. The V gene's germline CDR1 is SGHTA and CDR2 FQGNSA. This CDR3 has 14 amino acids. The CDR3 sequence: CASSLEWTHNEQFF.

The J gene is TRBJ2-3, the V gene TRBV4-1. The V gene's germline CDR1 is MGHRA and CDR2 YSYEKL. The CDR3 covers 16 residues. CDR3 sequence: CASSQDLGGLRDTQYF.

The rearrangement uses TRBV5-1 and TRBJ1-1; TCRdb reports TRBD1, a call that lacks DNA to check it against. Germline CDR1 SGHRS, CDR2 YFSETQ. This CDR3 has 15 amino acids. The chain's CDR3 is CASSPPGQGFTEAFF.

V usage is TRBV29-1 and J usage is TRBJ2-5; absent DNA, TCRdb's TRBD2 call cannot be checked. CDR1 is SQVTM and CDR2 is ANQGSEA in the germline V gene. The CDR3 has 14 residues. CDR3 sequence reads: CSVESTRQQETQYF.

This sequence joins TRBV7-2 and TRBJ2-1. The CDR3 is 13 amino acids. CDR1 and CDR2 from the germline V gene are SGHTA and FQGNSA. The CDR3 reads CASSSMSYNEQFF.

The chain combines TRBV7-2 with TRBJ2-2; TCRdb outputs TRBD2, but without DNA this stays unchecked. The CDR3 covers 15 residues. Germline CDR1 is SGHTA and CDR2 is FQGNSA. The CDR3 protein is CASSSSSGSTGELFF.

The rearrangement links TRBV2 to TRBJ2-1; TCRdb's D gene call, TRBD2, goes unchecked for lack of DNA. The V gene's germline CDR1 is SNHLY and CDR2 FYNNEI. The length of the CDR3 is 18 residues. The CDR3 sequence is CASSRGLAGGPGYNEQFF.

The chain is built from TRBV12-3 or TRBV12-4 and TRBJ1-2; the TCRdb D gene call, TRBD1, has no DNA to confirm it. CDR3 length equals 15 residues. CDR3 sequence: CASSPDRGPRYGYTF.

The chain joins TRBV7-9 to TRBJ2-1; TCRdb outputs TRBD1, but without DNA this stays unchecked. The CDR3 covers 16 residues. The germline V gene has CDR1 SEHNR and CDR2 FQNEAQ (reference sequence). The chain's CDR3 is CASSTLGGTPYNEQFF.

The CDR3 loop reads CASSVETASGIQFF. The chain uses TRBV9 and TRBJ2-1; TCRdb picks TRBD1, but there is no DNA to check that call. The V gene's germline CDR1 is SGDLS and CDR2 YYNGEE. The CDR3 extends over 14 amino acids.

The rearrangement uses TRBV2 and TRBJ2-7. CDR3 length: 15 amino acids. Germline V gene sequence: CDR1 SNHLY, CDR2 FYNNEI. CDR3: CASSEQSASSYEQYF.

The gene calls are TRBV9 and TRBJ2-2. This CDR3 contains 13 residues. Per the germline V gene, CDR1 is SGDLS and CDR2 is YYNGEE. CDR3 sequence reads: CASSGTSTGELFF.